The 25 T cell receptor beta chains listed next were all sequenced from one sample in a study of early T cells in non-severe SARS-CoV-2 infection listed by TCRdb under 2021. The protocol used for the library was 5' RACE. Reads for this sample came from a NextSeq 500. In TCRdb, the public reads were trimmed at Q25 with fastp and aligned with MiXCR, with productive beta chains retained. Entries are consolidated by CDR3 protein sequence, retaining the most common genes and DNA. The sample table contains around 52,000 distinct CDR3 sequences; only one count was recorded for 11% of them. The ten most abundant clones make up 10% of the sample. Sequenced material: whole blood. The receptors here all came from an adult who was a healthcare worker with PCR-confirmed SARS-CoV-2 infection or an uninfected control (not recorded which).

This clonotype has ten or more counts. The J gene is TRBJ1-1, the V gene TRBV6-2 or TRBV6-3; TRBD1 might be the D (6 bases). The V gene's germline CDR1 is MNHEY and CDR2 SVGEGT. The CDR3 consists of 15 residues. Trimming stripped 5 bases from V and 1 base from J, with 14 bases between. The CDR3 sequence is CASSPPGHSNTEAFF. As DNA, the CDR3 is TGTGCCAGCAGTCCCCCGGGACATTCGAACACTGAAGCTTTCTTT.

This clonotype was recorded a few times. This chain connects TRBV6-5 to TRBJ2-1; D may be TRBD2 (6 bases). The CDR3 sequence is 13 residues long. Deletions cut 4 bases from V and 10 bases from J, with 14 bases between. The germline CDR1 and CDR2 sequences are MNHEY and SVGAGI. CDR3 in DNA: TGTGCCAGCAGTTGGGTTAGCGGCGACGAGCAGTTCTTC. Protein product: CASSWVSGDEQFF.

At least ten counts were recorded for this clonotype. The junction departs from germline at one end; a sequencing error may be responsible. The chain combines TRBV18 with TRBJ2-1; 10 bases line up with TRBD2. Per germline, CDR1 KGHSH and CDR2 LQKENI. This CDR3 region has 12 residues. The CDR3, as DNA: TGTGCCAGCTCAGCTCCCGGGACTAGCGTGAAATTC. Its translation is CASSAPGTSVKF.

As for this clonotype: Given a much more abundant clone one base away, this may be a read error. The V gene is TRBV2, the J gene TRBJ2-7; D is unclear. V was trimmed by 5 bases and J by 0 bases, leaving 2 bases between them. Germline V gives CDR1 SNHLY, CDR2 FYNNEI. The CDR3 runs 11 residues. This CDR3 is CASSFSYEQYF. The CDR3 nucleotides are TGTGCCAGCAGTTTCTCCTACGAGCAGTACTTC.

This clonotype was seen many times. The chain combines TRBV12-5 with TRBJ2-1, with 10 nucleotides matching TRBD2. Per the germline V gene, CDR1 is LGHNT and CDR2 is FRNRAP. The CDR3 sequence is 16 residues long. Germline trimming cut 6 bases from V and 2 bases from J; bases unmatched to any gene: 7. The CDR3 protein is CASGDRTSGPYNEQFF. The CDR3 DNA sequence: TGTGCTAGTGGAGACCGGACTAGCGGACCCTACAATGAGCAGTTCTTC.

This chain uses TRBV9 with TRBJ2-1, with D possibly TRBD1 on 6 matching bases. V was trimmed by 3 bases and J by 2 bases, leaving 12 bases between them. The CDR3 covers 15 residues. Per the germline V gene, CDR1 is SGDLS and CDR2 is YYNGEE. CDR3 protein: CASSAGAAAYNEQFF. DNA of the CDR3: TGTGCCAGCAGCGCAGGGGCAGCCGCCTACAATGAGCAGTTCTTC.

The V call is TRBV6-5, the J call TRBJ2-1; tentatively, D is TRBD1 (6 bases). Germline-derived CDR1 and CDR2 are MNHEY and SVGAGI. Deletions cut 5 bases from V and 5 bases from J, with 13 bases between. The CDR3 is 14 amino acids. The CDR3 DNA reads as TGTGCCAGCAGTCCCAAGGCAGGGGACAATGAGCAGTTCTTC. Residues: CASSPKAGDNEQFF.

This clonotype was found many times. This chain joins TRBV4-1 and TRBJ2-5; weak D call: TRBD1 (5 bases). With 3 bases removed from V and 5 bases from J, the gap between germline ends came to 13 bases. Germline loops: CDR1 MGHRA, CDR2 YSYEKL. This CDR3 contains 14 residues. This chain's CDR3 is CASSQIDSGETQYF. The CDR3 DNA reads as TGCGCCAGCAGCCAGATCGACAGTGGCGAGACCCAGTACTTC.

The chain uses TRBV28 and TRBJ2-4; D perhaps matches TRBD1 (6 bases). The V end lost 7 bases, the J end lost 11 bases, and 15 bases lay between the germline ends. Germline V gene data show CDR1 as MDHEN and CDR2 as SYDVKM. The CDR3 spans 12 residues. The CDR3 DNA reads as TGTGCCAGCACCATTACAGGGTCAGTTCAGTACTTC. Protein product: CASTITGSVQYF.

The rearrangement joins TRBV29-1 to TRBJ2-7; perhaps TRBD1 as D (5 bases). The V gene's germline CDR1 is SQVTM and CDR2 ANQGSEA. The V end lost 4 bases, the J end lost 1 base, and 11 bases lay between the germline ends. This CDR3 spans 13 amino acids. The DNA of the CDR3 is TGCAGCGTTGTGGCAGGGAATTCCTACGAGCAGTACTTC. Protein: CSVVAGNSYEQYF.

This clonotype has at least ten counts. V usage is TRBV29-1 and J usage is TRBJ2-1; D unresolved. The CDR3 is 17 amino acids. Trimming stripped 1 base from V and 4 bases from J, with 20 bases between. From germline, CDR1 is SQVTM and CDR2 ANQGSEA. The CDR3, as DNA: TGCAGCGTTGAAGGGTGGGCACGCAGGTCCTCATACAATGAGCAGTTCTTC. Its protein is CSVEGWARRSSYNEQFF.

V and J are TRBV5-1 and TRBJ2-7, with D perhaps TRBD1 or TRBD2 (5 bases each). Looked up from germline, CDR1 is SGHRS and CDR2 is YFSETQ. V was shortened by 0 bases and J by 6 bases, with 22 bases between the two germline ends. This CDR3 has 17 amino acids. The CDR3 coding sequence is TGCGCCAGCAGCTTGGGGTACGGCGACAGAGGGGTTGGCGAGCAGTACTTC. Its translation: CASSLGYGDRGVGEQYF.

This clonotype was counted a few times. This rearrangement joins TRBV29-1 to TRBJ2-1; D gene ambiguous. The germline V gene has CDR1 SQVTM and CDR2 ANQGSEA. Deletions cut 6 bases from V and 11 bases from J, with 14 bases between. The CDR3 is 11 residues long. CDR3 DNA sequence: TGCAGCGTCCAATTGAGCGCCCAGCAGTTCTTC. It encodes CSVQLSAQQFF.

This clonotype appeared many times. This sequence joins TRBV27 and TRBJ2-1, with TRBD2 matching over 15 bases. Germline CDR1 MNHEY, CDR2 SMNVEV (reference sequence). V was clipped by 8 bases and J by 9 bases; unmatched bases: 5. The CDR3 has 14 amino acids. The CDR3 sequence: CASRGLAGGAEQFF. Here the CDR3 DNA reads TGTGCCAGCCGCGGACTAGCGGGAGGGGCTGAGCAGTTCTTC.

This clonotype has just a few counts. The chain employs TRBV27 and TRBJ2-7, with D possibly being TRBD1 or TRBD2 (5 bases each). This CDR3 spans 14 amino acids. The V end lost 6 bases, the J end lost 3 bases, and 15 bases lay between the germline ends. Looked up from germline, CDR1 is MNHEY and CDR2 is SMNVEV (reference sequence). The CDR3, as DNA: TGTGCCAGCAGGCCCGGGACCACCCACTACGAGCAGTACTTC. As protein: CASRPGTTHYEQYF.

This chain uses TRBV7-9 with TRBJ2-4; unclear D gene. This CDR3 has 15 amino acids. The V gene lost 4 bases and the J gene lost 9 bases, with 19 bases spanning the gap. From germline, CDR1 is SEHNR and CDR2 FQNEAQ (reference sequence). The chain's CDR3 is CASSSLAVDLGIQYF. The CDR3 DNA follows: TGTGCCAGCAGCTCCTTAGCAGTAGACTTGGGCATTCAGTACTTC.

V gene TRBV20-1 combines with J gene TRBJ1-1; maybe TRBD1 (6 bases). The CDR3 sequence is 14 residues long. The germline CDR1 and CDR2 sequences are DFQATT and SNEGSKA (reference sequence). The V gene lost 0 bases and the J gene lost 5 bases, with 13 bases spanning the gap. Here the CDR3 reads CSARDTGRDTEAFF. For the CDR3, the DNA is TGCAGTGCTAGAGACACAGGGAGGGATACTGAAGCTTTCTTT.

The chain has TRBV10-1 and TRBJ2-1; no clear D gene. The V end lost 5 bases, the J end lost 2 bases, and 7 bases lay between the germline ends. The CDR3 extends over 13 amino acids. CDR1 and CDR2 from the germline V gene are WNHNN and SYGVQD (reference sequence). The CDR3: CASSKATYNEQFF. CDR3 nucleotide sequence: TGCGCCAGCAGTAAGGCCACCTACAATGAGCAGTTCTTC.

Only a few counts were recorded for this clonotype. V gene TRBV7-8 combines with J gene TRBJ2-5, with TRBD2 matching over 10 bases. There are 17 residues in the CDR3. After removal of 0 bases from V and 7 bases from J, the junction contained 11 bases not matched to a gene. CDR1 and CDR2 from the germline V gene are SGHVS and FQNEAQ. This CDR3 reads CASSLAGIAGGAGTQYF. The CDR3, as DNA: TGTGCCAGCAGCTTAGCGGGGATAGCGGGGGGAGCCGGGACCCAGTACTTC.

This clonotype was seen only a few times. The rearrangement joins TRBV28 to TRBJ2-3; the D is unclear. The CDR3 runs 11 residues. The V gene's germline CDR1 is MDHEN and CDR2 SYDVKM. Trimming stripped 7 bases from V and 4 bases from J, with 6 bases between. The CDR3 sequence is CASKVADTQYF. The CDR3 DNA follows: TGTGCCAGCAAGGTGGCAGATACGCAGTATTTT.

This clonotype was observed many times. This chain's CDR3 is CASLGRGYYGYTF. CDR3 coding DNA: TGCGCCAGCTTGGGCAGGGGTTACTATGGCTACACCTTC. The V and J genes are TRBV10-2 and TRBJ1-2, with D tentatively TRBD1 (6 bases). The CDR3 has 13 residues. Germline V gene lookup returns CDR1 WSHSY and CDR2 SAAADI. Between the trimmed V and J ends, which lost 8 bases and 3 bases, there was a span of 13 bases.

This clonotype was found a few times. This sequence joins TRBV19 and TRBJ2-2; unclear D gene. Trimming pared 8 bases from V and 1 base from J, leaving 14 bases between. The CDR3 totals 15 residues. Germline V gene sequence: CDR1 LNHDA, CDR2 SQIVND (reference sequence). CDR3 nucleotide sequence: TGTGCCAGTCGCTCCGGACGTTTGAACACCGGGGAGCTGTTTTTT. It specifies CASRSGRLNTGELFF.

V is TRBV5-8 and J is TRBJ2-2; 8 bases match TRBD1. The germline gives CDR1 SGHTS, CDR2 YDEGEE. This CDR3 has 13 residues. The ends lost 5 bases at V and 6 bases at J; junction bases unmatched: 3. The CDR3 nucleotides are TGTGCCAGCAGGTGGGACAGGCCCGGGGAGCTGTTTTTT. Protein sequence: CASRWDRPGELFF.

This clonotype was counted at least ten times. V and J are TRBV5-1 and TRBJ2-2, with 9 positions matching TRBD1. The CDR3 sequence is 17 residues long. From germline, CDR1 is SGHRS and CDR2 YFSETQ. V shed 1 base, J shed 5 bases, and the junction held 9 bases outside the gene matches. Written as DNA, the CDR3 is TGCGCCAGCAGCTTGAAGGGACAGGGCCTTGGGACCGGGGAGCTGTTTTTT. Residues: CASSLKGQGLGTGELFF.

This clonotype was seen at least ten times. This rearrangement joins TRBV5-1 to TRBJ2-7; 11 nucleotides agree with TRBD1. CDR1 is SGHRS, CDR2 YFSETQ, per germline. The junction had 2 bases not matched to a gene; V was cut back by 0 bases and J by 3 bases. The CDR3 is made up of 15 amino acids. The CDR3 reads CASSLDGTGGYEQYF. The CDR3 DNA reads as TGCGCCAGCAGCTTGGACGGGACAGGGGGCTACGAGCAGTACTTC. Full variable domain (rest looked up from reference TRBV5-1 and TRBJ2-7): KAGVTQTPRYLIKTRGQQVTLSCSPISGHRSVSWYQQTPGQGLQFLFEYFSETQRNKGNFPGRFSGRQFSNSRSEMNVSTLELGDSALYLCASSLDGTGGYEQYFGPGTRLTVT.